The rows below give T cell receptor beta chains drawn from one sample of a study of CD8 T cells in ankylosing spondylitis. TCRdb re-called the 5' RACE reads through MiXCR, storing one row per CDR3 protein. Of 200,000 to 300,000 distinct CDR3 sequences listed, 10% were seen once; the top ten hold 2% to 3%. Sequenced material: blood, either unsorted or a sorted T cell fraction (not recorded which). The receptors shown here come from a male donor with ankylosing spondylitis or in good health (not recorded which). Each CDR3 is given with its conserved first and last residue. Each record gives: CDR3 protein, CDR3 DNA, J gene, V gene, D gene, clone size. D genes are given only for firm matches. Where a row states a size, it is once, few, many or the class of an expanded clone; other rows omit it.

cdr3_aa: CASARTGAGTEAFF
cdr3_nt: TGCGCCAGCGCCAGGACAGGGGCGGGCACTGAAGCTTTCTTT
j_call: TRBJ1-1
v_call: TRBV5-1
d_call: TRBD1
clone_size: few

cdr3_aa: CASSHQGEYYGYTF
cdr3_nt: TGTGCCAGCAGCCACCAGGGGGAATACTATGGCTACACCTTC
j_call: TRBJ1-2
v_call: TRBV14
d_call: TRBD1
clone_size: many

cdr3_aa: CASSQGQGPSEQFF
cdr3_nt: TGTGCCAGCAGCCAGGGACAGGGTCCGTCGGAGCAGTTCTTC
j_call: TRBJ2-1
v_call: TRBV7-9
d_call: TRBD1
clone_size: many

cdr3_aa: CASSFLATGANVLTF
cdr3_nt: TGTGCCAGCAGTTTTTTGGCTACTGGGGCCAACGTCCTGACTTTC
j_call: TRBJ2-6
v_call: TRBV27
d_call: NA
clone_size: NA

cdr3_aa: CASSPSLEETQYF
cdr3_nt: TGTGCCAGCTCACCATCGCTAGAAGAGACCCAGTACTTC
j_call: TRBJ2-5
v_call: TRBV18
d_call: NA
clone_size: many

cdr3_aa: CSATDRGSYEQYF
cdr3_nt: TGCAGTGCTACCGACAGGGGATCCTACGAGCAGTACTTC
j_call: TRBJ2-7
v_call: TRBV20-1
d_call: TRBD1
clone_size: many

cdr3_aa: CASSLTAGGPDTQYF
cdr3_nt: TGTGCCAGCAGTTTGACAGCGGGGGGGCCAGATACGCAGTATTTT
j_call: TRBJ2-3
v_call: TRBV12-3/TRBV12-4
d_call: TRBD2
clone_size: many

cdr3_aa: CASSIPGLAREQYF
cdr3_nt: TGTGCCAGCAGTATCCCGGGACTAGCGCGCGAGCAGTACTTC
j_call: TRBJ2-7
v_call: TRBV7-2
d_call: TRBD2
clone_size: many

cdr3_aa: CATSRDNPSYEQYF
cdr3_nt: TGTGCCACCAGCAGAGATAATCCGTCCTACGAGCAGTACTTC
j_call: TRBJ2-7
v_call: TRBV15
d_call: NA
clone_size: many

cdr3_aa: CSASRGKETQYF
cdr3_nt: TGCAGCGCCAGCAGGGGGAAAGAGACCCAGTACTTC
j_call: TRBJ2-5
v_call: TRBV29-1
d_call: TRBD1
clone_size: many

cdr3_aa: CASSYLRDRENTGELFF
cdr3_nt: TGCGCCAGCAGCTATTTACGGGACAGGGAAAACACCGGGGAGCTGTTTTTT
j_call: TRBJ2-2
v_call: TRBV4-1
d_call: TRBD1
clone_size: many

cdr3_aa: CSVQTGLPSSYNEQFF
cdr3_nt: TGCAGCGTTCAAACAGGGCTGCCAAGCTCCTACAATGAGCAGTTCTTC
j_call: TRBJ2-1
v_call: TRBV29-1
d_call: NA
clone_size: many

cdr3_aa: CASSERASGRGDTQYF
cdr3_nt: TGTGCCAGCAGTGAACGGGCTAGCGGGCGAGGGGATACGCAGTATTTT
j_call: TRBJ2-3
v_call: TRBV2
d_call: TRBD2
clone_size: many

cdr3_aa: CASSQEIFTDTQYF
cdr3_nt: TGTGCCAGCAGCCAAGAGATATTCACAGATACGCAGTATTTT
j_call: TRBJ2-3
v_call: TRBV7-2
d_call: NA
clone_size: many

cdr3_aa: CASSLPQGGYNEQFF
cdr3_nt: TGCGCCAGCAGCTTGCCACAGGGAGGGTACAATGAGCAGTTCTTC
j_call: TRBJ2-1
v_call: TRBV5-1
d_call: NA
clone_size: many

cdr3_aa: CASSATGGVSGANVLTF
cdr3_nt: TGTGCCAGCAGTGCAACAGGGGGGGTCTCTGGGGCCAACGTCCTGACTTTC
j_call: TRBJ2-6
v_call: TRBV7-8
d_call: NA
clone_size: many

cdr3_aa: CASSFSGGFTDTQYF
cdr3_nt: TGTGCCAGCAGCTTTTCAGGGGGATTCACAGATACGCAGTATTTT
j_call: TRBJ2-3
v_call: TRBV7-9
d_call: TRBD1
clone_size: many

cdr3_aa: CATTTSGTINEQFF
cdr3_nt: TGTGCCACCACTACTAGCGGGACAATCAATGAGCAGTTCTTC
j_call: TRBJ2-1
v_call: TRBV25-1
d_call: TRBD2
clone_size: few

cdr3_aa: CASSYSEEFGYTF
cdr3_nt: TGTGCCAGCAGTTACTCGGAAGAGTTCGGCTACACCTTC
j_call: TRBJ1-2
v_call: TRBV6-6
d_call: NA
clone_size: many

cdr3_aa: CASSQDRGLDGEQFF
cdr3_nt: TGTGCCAGCAGCCAAGATCGAGGACTAGATGGCGAGCAGTTCTTC
j_call: TRBJ2-1
v_call: TRBV3-1
d_call: TRBD2
clone_size: NA

cdr3_aa: CASSLARPGTGELFF
cdr3_nt: TGCGCCAGCAGCTTGGCCCGGCCAGGCACCGGGGAGCTGTTTTTT
j_call: TRBJ2-2
v_call: TRBV5-1
d_call: NA
clone_size: few

cdr3_aa: CSARDSTTGTSYNEQFF
cdr3_nt: TGCAGTGCTAGAGATTCAACGACCGGGACTAGCTACAATGAGCAGTTCTTC
j_call: TRBJ2-1
v_call: TRBV20-1
d_call: TRBD2
clone_size: NA

cdr3_aa: CASQPGVSTDTQYF
cdr3_nt: TGCGCCAGCCAGCCGGGGGTGAGCACAGATACGCAGTATTTT
j_call: TRBJ2-3
v_call: TRBV5-1
d_call: NA
clone_size: many

cdr3_aa: CSVEDLMGFVKETQYF
cdr3_nt: TGCAGCGTTGAAGATCTTATGGGTTTTGTGAAAGAGACCCAGTACTTC
j_call: TRBJ2-5
v_call: TRBV29-1
d_call: NA
clone_size: NA

cdr3_aa: CASSLESGRTNYGYTF
cdr3_nt: TGTGCCAGCAGCTTGGAGTCAGGCCGGACTAACTATGGCTACACCTTC
j_call: TRBJ1-2
v_call: TRBV5-6
d_call: NA
clone_size: many

cdr3_aa: CASSQDGAGKNTGELFF
cdr3_nt: TGTGCCAGCAGCCAAGATGGGGCCGGGAAGAACACCGGGGAGCTGTTTTTT
j_call: TRBJ2-2
v_call: TRBV4-2
d_call: NA
clone_size: NA

cdr3_aa: CSVGGDTYTGELFF
cdr3_nt: TGCAGCGTTGGGGGGGACACTTACACCGGGGAGCTGTTTTTT
j_call: TRBJ2-2
v_call: TRBV29-1
d_call: NA
clone_size: NA

cdr3_aa: CASSHRDFQYEQYF
cdr3_nt: TGTGCCAGCAGTCACCGGGACTTCCAATACGAGCAGTACTTC
j_call: TRBJ2-7
v_call: TRBV28
d_call: NA
clone_size: many

cdr3_aa: CASSKARDRESSYEQYF
cdr3_nt: TGTGCCAGCAGCAAAGCGAGGGACAGGGAAAGCTCCTACGAGCAGTACTTC
j_call: TRBJ2-7
v_call: TRBV21-1
d_call: NA
clone_size: NA

cdr3_aa: CASVGGLNTEAFF
cdr3_nt: TGTGCCAGCGTAGGGGGCCTGAACACTGAAGCTTTCTTT
j_call: TRBJ1-1
v_call: TRBV7-9
d_call: TRBD1
clone_size: many

cdr3_aa: CSAGPGGTPLHF
cdr3_nt: TGCAGTGCGGGACCCGGGGGGACGCCCCTCCACTTT
j_call: TRBJ1-6
v_call: TRBV20-1
d_call: NA
clone_size: many

cdr3_aa: CASSLGTSNTDTQYF
cdr3_nt: TGTGCCAGCAGCTTAGGGACTTCTAATACAGATACGCAGTATTTT
j_call: TRBJ2-3
v_call: TRBV7-9
d_call: NA
clone_size: NA

cdr3_aa: CASSSGAGLRGEQYF
cdr3_nt: TGTGCCAGCAGCTCCGGGGCAGGGCTTCGAGGCGAGCAGTACTTC
j_call: TRBJ2-7
v_call: TRBV28
d_call: NA
clone_size: many

cdr3_aa: CSPEGTEAFF
cdr3_nt: TGCAGTCCGGAGGGGACTGAAGCTTTCTTT
j_call: TRBJ1-1
v_call: TRBV20-1
d_call: NA
clone_size: few

cdr3_aa: CASSFEVSSYEQYF
cdr3_nt: TGTGCCAGCAGCTTCGAGGTTAGCTCCTACGAGCAGTACTTC
j_call: TRBJ2-7
v_call: TRBV7-8
d_call: NA
clone_size: many

cdr3_aa: CAWSGLAASTDTQYF
cdr3_nt: TGTGCCTGGAGTGGACTAGCAGCTAGCACAGATACGCAGTATTTT
j_call: TRBJ2-3
v_call: TRBV30
d_call: TRBD2
clone_size: many

cdr3_aa: CSALQIGQGAGEQYF
cdr3_nt: TGCAGTGCCCTGCAGATAGGACAGGGGGCGGGGGAGCAGTACTTC
j_call: TRBJ2-7
v_call: TRBV20-1
d_call: TRBD1
clone_size: many

cdr3_aa: CASSLEGRADTQYF
cdr3_nt: TGCGCCAGCAGCTTGGAAGGTCGCGCAGATACGCAGTATTTT
j_call: TRBJ2-3
v_call: TRBV5-1
d_call: NA
clone_size: many

cdr3_aa: CASRGTSGDNEQFF
cdr3_nt: TGCGCCAGCAGGGGGACTAGCGGCGACAATGAGCAGTTCTTC
j_call: TRBJ2-1
v_call: TRBV5-1
d_call: TRBD2
clone_size: many

cdr3_aa: CASSLPADRRVGGYTF
cdr3_nt: TGTGCCAGCAGCTTACCAGCGGACAGAAGGGTCGGCGGCTACACCTTC
j_call: TRBJ1-2
v_call: TRBV7-2
d_call: NA
clone_size: few

cdr3_aa: CASSMTGGRNQPQHF
cdr3_nt: TGTGCCAGTAGTATGACCGGGGGTCGGAATCAGCCCCAGCATTTT
j_call: TRBJ1-5
v_call: TRBV19
d_call: NA
clone_size: few

cdr3_aa: CASGGLAGVPYNEQFF
cdr3_nt: TGTGCCAGCGGGGGACTAGCGGGAGTACCCTACAATGAGCAGTTCTTC
j_call: TRBJ2-1
v_call: TRBV2
d_call: TRBD2
clone_size: many

cdr3_aa: CASSDPGLAKETQYF
cdr3_nt: TGTGCCAGCAGTGATCCAGGGTTGGCAAAAGAGACCCAGTACTTC
j_call: TRBJ2-5
v_call: TRBV25-1
d_call: NA
clone_size: many

cdr3_aa: CASSPTGDPRVYEQFF
cdr3_nt: TGTGCCAGCAGCCCTACAGGGGATCCCCGGGTATATGAGCAGTTCTTC
j_call: TRBJ2-1
v_call: TRBV7-8
d_call: TRBD1
clone_size: many

cdr3_aa: CSVEDIGYGYTF
cdr3_nt: TGCAGCGTTGAAGATATAGGCTATGGCTACACCTTC
j_call: TRBJ1-2
v_call: TRBV29-1
d_call: NA
clone_size: many

cdr3_aa: CSAPRTGGLNEQFF
cdr3_nt: TGCAGTGCTCCGCGGACAGGGGGCTTGAATGAGCAGTTCTTC
j_call: TRBJ2-1
v_call: TRBV20-1
d_call: TRBD1
clone_size: many